This note documents a single T cell receptor (beta chain) sequence. The sample holds many counts of this clonotype. It has no known antigen specificity. Per-nucleotide qualities are absent, and no much larger clonotype sits a single base away. The TCR beta CDR3 regions were amplified from the RNA transcripts. For the first round of RT-PCR on the TCR CDR3, the HTBI primer set was used together with the Qiagen OneStep RT-PCR kit. Libraries were constructed in a second round of multiplex PCR, after which size selection and purification were performed. The libraries were sequenced on an Illumina HiSeq2000 using paired-end 100 bp reads. In the authors' own workflow: Raw data were processed with SOAPnuke, discarding reads with adapters, uncalled bases, mean Phred below 15, or no exact constant-primer or identifier match. High-quality paired reads were merged with COPE v1.2.5, and unique nucleotide sequences were defined as clonotypes. MiTCR v1.1 was used to align the clonotypes against IMGT TRBV, TRBD and TRBJ reference segments. The analysis included only V-J combinations with a frequency above 0.0001, which together covered around 99% of the repertoires. The TCS score was defined as the ratio of F50 (clonal expansion) to E x V (chaos), calculated using BLOSUM62-based TCRdist between CDR3 peptides within each V-J. Welch's t-statistics and random forest reduced 500 to 650 V-J features to under 15, which were used in a naive Bayes classifier (R e1071). TCRdb reprocessed the public reads (quality trimming at Q25 with fastp, clone calling with MiXCR) and kept in-frame beta chains. Each record represents a unique CDR3 protein, reported with the most common genes and DNA among its rows. For this entry, the V and J calls and clone size follow TCRdb and not the study's own pipeline. The sample contains about 580,000 distinct CDR3 sequences, roughly 13% of them found a single time. 5% to 7% of the sample rests with the top ten.

The hyperthyroidism patients were between 18 and 65 years old and newly diagnosed, with a disease duration of less than 2 months. Any patient with an uncontrolled infection, another autoimmune disease, pregnancy or lactation was excluded. Diagnoses were based on clinical symptoms, serum thyroxine and TRAb, thyroid ultrasound and orbital computed tomography. For progressor patients, blood was drawn at the first diagnosis of hyperthyroidism, before any ophthalmopathy symptoms had appeared. PBMCs were isolated from about 9.2 ml of fresh peripheral blood by Ficoll-Paque density gradient centrifugation. Progressor patients were first diagnosed with Graves' hyperthyroidism and then developed ophthalmopathy during follow-up. Total RNA was extracted with Trizol reagent, and quality was checked on an Agilent 2100 Bioanalyzer. The source of the sample is a study of T cells in Graves' hyperthyroidism and ophthalmopathy (dated by TCRdb to between 2017 and 2020). About the study as a whole: Peripheral blood samples were taken at the time of initial diagnosis, prior to any treatment. To identify TCR V-J signatures that set the groups apart, the researchers used a discovery cohort of 95 to 100 patients, made up of fewer than 50 with Graves' ophthalmopathy and 55 to 65 with stable Graves' hyperthyroidism. An independent validation cohort of 18 to 20 hyperthyroidism patients and about 15 patients who later progressed to ophthalmopathy tested prospective prediction of ophthalmopathy. The 100 discovery patients were divided at random into training and test sets in a 7:3 ratio. In about 6 Graves' hyperthyroidism patients, the study also compared T-cell repertoires from thyroid tissue with T-cell repertoires from blood. After sampling, hyperthyroidism patients received methimazole starting at 30 mg daily, and ophthalmopathy patients received high-dose intravenous methylprednisolone. TCR Vbeta CDR3 sequencing of approximately 140 peripheral blood samples (43 ophthalmopathy, roughly 72 hyperthyroidism and some 17 progressor patients) is reported in the paper. Findings and caveats that apply to the study as a whole: Most expanded thyroid clonotypes (frequency above 0.001) were also detected in blood, suggesting blood repertoires may reflect thyroid immune responses. In cross-validation, a model built on a 13 V-J signature told ophthalmopathy apart from stable hyperthyroidism with approximately 90% sensitivity and approximately 81% specificity, and in testing the same model reached 80%/75%. No statistical method was used to fix the sample size in advance, and group allocation was not hidden from the investigators. In validation, progression to ophthalmopathy was predicted by the model with more than 65% sensitivity and 72% to 85% specificity, a median of around 6.5 months before onset.

The trim is 3 bases for V and 11 bases for J, with a gap of 10 bases between the germline ends. The CDR3 sequence holds 11 residues, the cysteine and phenylalanine included. Left in the record is the CDR3 DNA by itself, 33 bases read in frame from the first base. CDR1 and CDR2 are drawn from the germline V gene: MNHNS, SASEGT. This chain is built from TRBV6-1 and TRBJ1-2, and the D gene may be TRBD1, 6 bases matching. The sample comprised blood. The sequence derives from a woman in her twenties or thirties with Graves' hyperthyroidism that later progressed to Graves' ophthalmopathy. In nucleotides, the sequence is TGTGCCAGCAGTGACACCCAGGGGTACACCTTC. Its protein reads: CASSDTQGYTF.